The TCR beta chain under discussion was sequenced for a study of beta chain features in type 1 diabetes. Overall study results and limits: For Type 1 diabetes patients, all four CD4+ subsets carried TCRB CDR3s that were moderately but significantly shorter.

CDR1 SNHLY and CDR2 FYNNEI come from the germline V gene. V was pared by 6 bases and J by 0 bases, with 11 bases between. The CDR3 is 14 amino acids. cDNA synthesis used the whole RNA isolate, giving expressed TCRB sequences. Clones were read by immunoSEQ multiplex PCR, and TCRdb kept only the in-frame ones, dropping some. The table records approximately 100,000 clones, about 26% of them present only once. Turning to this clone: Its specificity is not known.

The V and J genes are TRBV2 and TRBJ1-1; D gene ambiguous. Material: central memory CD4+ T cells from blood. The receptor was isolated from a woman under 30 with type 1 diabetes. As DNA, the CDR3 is TGTGCCAGCAGGCCGGACTTCATGAACACTGAAGCTTTCTTT. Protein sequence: CASRPDFMNTEAFF.